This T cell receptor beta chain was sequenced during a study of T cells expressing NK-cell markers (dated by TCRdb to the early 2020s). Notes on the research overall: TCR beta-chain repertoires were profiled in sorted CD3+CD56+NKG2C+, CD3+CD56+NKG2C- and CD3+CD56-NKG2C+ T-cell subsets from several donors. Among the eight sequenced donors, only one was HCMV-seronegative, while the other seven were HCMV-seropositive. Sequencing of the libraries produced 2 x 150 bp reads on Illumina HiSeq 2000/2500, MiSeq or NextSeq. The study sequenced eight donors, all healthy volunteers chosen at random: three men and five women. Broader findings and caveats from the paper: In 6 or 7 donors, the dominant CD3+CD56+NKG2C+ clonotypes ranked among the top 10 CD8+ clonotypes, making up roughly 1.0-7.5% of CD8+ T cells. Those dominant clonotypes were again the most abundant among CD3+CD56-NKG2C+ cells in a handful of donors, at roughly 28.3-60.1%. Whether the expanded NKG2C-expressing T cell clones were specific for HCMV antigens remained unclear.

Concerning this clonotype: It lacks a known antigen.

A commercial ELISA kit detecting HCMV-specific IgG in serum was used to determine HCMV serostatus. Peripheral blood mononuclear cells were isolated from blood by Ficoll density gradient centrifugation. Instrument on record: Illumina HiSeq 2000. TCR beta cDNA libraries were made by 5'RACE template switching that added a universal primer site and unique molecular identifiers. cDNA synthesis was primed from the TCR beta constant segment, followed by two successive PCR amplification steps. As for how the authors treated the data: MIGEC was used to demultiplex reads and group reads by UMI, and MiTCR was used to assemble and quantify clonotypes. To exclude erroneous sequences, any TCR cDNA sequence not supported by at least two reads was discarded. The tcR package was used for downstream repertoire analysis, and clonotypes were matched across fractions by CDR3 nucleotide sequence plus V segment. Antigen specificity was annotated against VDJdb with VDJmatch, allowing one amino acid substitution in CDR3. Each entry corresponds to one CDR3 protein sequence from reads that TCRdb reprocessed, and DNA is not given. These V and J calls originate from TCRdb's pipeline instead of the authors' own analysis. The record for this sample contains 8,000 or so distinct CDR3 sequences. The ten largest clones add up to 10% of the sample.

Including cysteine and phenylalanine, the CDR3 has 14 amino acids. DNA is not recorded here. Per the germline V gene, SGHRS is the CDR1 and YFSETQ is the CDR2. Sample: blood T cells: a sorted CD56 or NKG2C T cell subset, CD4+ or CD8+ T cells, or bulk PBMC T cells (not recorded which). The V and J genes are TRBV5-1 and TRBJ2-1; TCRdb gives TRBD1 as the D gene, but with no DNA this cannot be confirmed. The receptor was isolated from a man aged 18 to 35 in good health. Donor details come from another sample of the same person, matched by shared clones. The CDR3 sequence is CASSASGGYNEQFF. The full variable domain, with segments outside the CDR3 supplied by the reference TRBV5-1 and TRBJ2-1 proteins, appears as KAGVTQTPRYLIKTRGQQVTLSCSPISGHRSVSWYQQTPGQGLQFLFEYFSETQRNKGNFPGRFSGRQFSNSRSEMNVSTLELGDSALYLCASSASGGYNEQFFGPGTRLTVL.